Below, 9 T cell receptor beta chains from the same sample are listed, as sequenced in a study of radiotherapy plus CTLA-4 blockade in lung cancer. Assay: immunoSEQ multiplex PCR; the TCRdb copy retains only in-frame clones and omits some. The sample contains 25,000 to 35,000 clones, almost 80% of which appear only once. The sample in question was peripheral blood, obtained from a patient treated with radiotherapy plus ipilimumab. These receptors were obtained from a human donor with non-small cell lung cancer who had stable disease on radiotherapy plus ipilimumab.

V usage is TRBV7-2 and J usage is TRBJ2-7; TRBD1 agrees at 10 bases. The germline gives CDR1 SGHTA, CDR2 FQGNSA. CDR3 length equals 16 residues. With 6 bases clipped from V and 3 bases from J, the junction kept 11 bases outside the gene matches. The CDR3 sequence: CASSSIPGQGHYEQYF. The CDR3 DNA follows: TGTGCCAGCAGTTCCATCCCGGGACAGGGGCACTACGAGCAGTACTTC. Full variable domain (outside the CDR3, taken from reference TRBV7-2 and TRBJ2-7): GAGVSQSPSNKVTEKGKDVELRCDPISGHTALYWYRQSLGQGLEFLIYFQGNSAPDKSGLPSDRFSAERTGGSVSTLTIQRTQQEDSAVYLCASSSIPGQGHYEQYFGPGTRLTVT.

This chain joins TRBV30 and TRBJ1-2; D is uncertain. The CDR3 has 13 amino acids. V lost 1 base, J lost 6 bases, and 12 bases lay in between. The germline CDR1 and CDR2 sequences are GTSNPN and SVGIG (reference sequence). CDR3 loop: CAWSAGARNGYTF. The CDR3 region has the DNA TGTGCCTGGAGTGCAGGTGCCCGGAATGGCTACACCTTC.

This clone was seen a handful of times. J is TRBJ1-2 and V is TRBV10-3; 9 bases are a match to TRBD1. The V gene's germline CDR1 is ENHRY and CDR2 SYGVKD. V was clipped by 2 bases and J by 7 bases; unmatched bases: 8. The CDR3 spans 15 residues. In DNA, the CDR3 is TGTGCCATCAGTGAGGCAACCACAGGGGGCGGTGGCTACACCTTC. This sequence encodes CAISEATTGGGGYTF.

The J gene is TRBJ1-2, the V gene TRBV9; D is unclear. Trimming pared 2 bases from V and 5 bases from J, leaving 19 bases between. CDR3 length: 16 residues. Germline CDR1 and CDR2: SGDLS and YYNGEE. The CDR3: CASSVRPGTLFYGYTF. The CDR3 DNA sequence: TGTGCCAGCAGCGTTCGTCCCGGAACGCTTTTTTATGGCTACACCTTC.

This chain joins TRBV18 and TRBJ1-2, with TRBD1 matching 8 bases. With V trimmed by 5 bases and J by 9 bases, 8 bases remained unmatched. CDR1 and CDR2 (germline): KGHSH, LQKENI. CDR3 size: 13 residues. The CDR3 sequence: CASSGVTGESYTF. Written as DNA, the CDR3 is TGTGCCAGCTCAGGTGTGACAGGGGAGAGCTACACCTTC.

A word on this clone: Mismatch with germline at one junction end may stem from a read error. The chain couples TRBV5-1 to TRBJ1-2, with no clear D. The CDR3 runs to 14 residues. Germline-derived CDR1 and CDR2 are SGHRS and YFSETQ. Written as DNA, the CDR3 is TGCGCCAGCAGCTTGGACGGATCTAAGTATGGCTACACCTTC. Protein product: CASSLDGSKYGYTF.

The chain couples TRBV7-9 to TRBJ2-7; TRBD1 aligns across 7 bases. Per germline, CDR1 SEHNR and CDR2 FQNEAQ (reference sequence). This CDR3 contains 12 residues. Trimming cost V 2 bases and J 5 bases; bases outside gene matches: 0. DNA of the CDR3: TGTGCCAGCAGCTTAACAGGGGACGAGCAGTACGTC. Residues: CASSLTGDEQYV.

The chain couples TRBV5-1 to TRBJ1-2; no clear D gene. The germline V gene has CDR1 SGHRS and CDR2 YFSETQ. Trimming pared 1 base from V and 2 bases from J, leaving 9 bases between. The CDR3 is 14 amino acids. CDR3 sequence (DNA): TGCGCCAGCAGCTTGTCATCCCCCAACTATGGCTACACCTTC. It is translated as CASSLSSPNYGYTF.

V usage is TRBV30 and J usage is TRBJ1-4, with D possibly matching TRBD1 (6 bases). Germline CDR1 and CDR2: GTSNPN and SVGIG (reference sequence). The CDR3 extends over 10 amino acids. V lost 8 bases and J 10 bases, leaving 11 bases between the germline ends. The chain's CDR3 is CATGSGKLFF. The CDR3 nucleotides are TGTGCCACAGGGTCGGGAAAACTGTTTTTT.